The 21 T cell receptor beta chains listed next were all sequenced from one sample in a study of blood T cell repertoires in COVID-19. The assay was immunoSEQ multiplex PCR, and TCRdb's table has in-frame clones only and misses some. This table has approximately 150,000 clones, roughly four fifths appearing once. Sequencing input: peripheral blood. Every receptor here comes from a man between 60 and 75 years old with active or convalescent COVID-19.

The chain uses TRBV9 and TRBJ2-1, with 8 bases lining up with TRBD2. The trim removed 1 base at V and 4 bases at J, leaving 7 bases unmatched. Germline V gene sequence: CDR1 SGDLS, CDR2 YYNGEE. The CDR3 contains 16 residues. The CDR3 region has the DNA TGTGCCAGCAGCGTACCCGCTAGCGGGTATTACAATGAGCAGTTCTTC. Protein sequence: CASSVPASGYYNEQFF.

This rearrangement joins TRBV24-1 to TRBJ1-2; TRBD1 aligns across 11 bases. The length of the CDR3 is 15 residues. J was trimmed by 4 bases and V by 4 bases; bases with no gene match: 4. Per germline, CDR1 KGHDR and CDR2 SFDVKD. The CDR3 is CATSDWTGGVYGYTF. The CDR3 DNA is TGTGCCACCAGTGACTGGACAGGGGGCGTCTATGGCTACACCTTC.

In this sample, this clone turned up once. The CDR3 reads CASSPKTVSNNQPQHF. The CDR3 coding sequence is TGTGCCAGCTCACCGAAGACAGTTTCGAACAATCAGCCCCAGCATTTT. V is TRBV18 and J is TRBJ1-5; tentative D call: TRBD1 (5 bases). Between the trimmed V and J ends, which lost 3 bases and 3 bases, there was a span of 15 bases. CDR3 length: 16 amino acids. Germline CDR1 is KGHSH and CDR2 is LQKENI.

CDR3 amino acids: CSVEGQATQLAFF. CDR3 bases: TGCAGCGTTGAGGGACAGGCGACCCAACTTGCTTTCTTT. V gene TRBV29-1 combines with J gene TRBJ1-1; 8 positions agree with TRBD1. With 3 bases clipped from V and 11 bases from J, the junction kept 11 bases outside the gene matches. CDR1 and CDR2 from the germline V gene are SQVTM and ANQGSEA. The CDR3 has 13 amino acids. The variable domain in full, completed from reference TRBV29-1 and TRBJ1-1, reads SAVISQKPSRDICQRGTSLTIQCQVDSQVTMMFWYRQQPGQSLTLIATANQGSEATYESGFVIDKFPISRPNLTFSTLTVSNMSPEDSSIYLCSVEGQATQLAFFGQGTRLTVV.

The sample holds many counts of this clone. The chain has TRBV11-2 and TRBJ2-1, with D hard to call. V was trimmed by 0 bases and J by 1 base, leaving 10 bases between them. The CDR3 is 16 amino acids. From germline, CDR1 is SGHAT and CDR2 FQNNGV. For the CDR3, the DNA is TGTGCCAGCAGCTTAGATTTGGGCATTTCCTACAATGAGCAGTTCTTC. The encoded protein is CASSLDLGISYNEQFF. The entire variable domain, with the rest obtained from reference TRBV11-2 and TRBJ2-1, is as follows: EAGVAQSPRYKIIEKRQSVAFWCNPISGHATLYWYQQILGQGPKLLIQFQNNGVVDDSQLPKDRFSAERLKGVDSTLKIQPAKLEDSAVYLCASSLDLGISYNEQFFGPGTRLTVL.

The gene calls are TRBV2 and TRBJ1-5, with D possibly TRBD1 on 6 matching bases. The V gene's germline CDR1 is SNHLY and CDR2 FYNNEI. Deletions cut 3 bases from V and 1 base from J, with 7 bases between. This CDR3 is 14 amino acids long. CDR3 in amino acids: CASSDGQSNQPQHF. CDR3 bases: TGTGCCAGCAGTGATGGACAGAGCAATCAGCCCCAGCATTTT.

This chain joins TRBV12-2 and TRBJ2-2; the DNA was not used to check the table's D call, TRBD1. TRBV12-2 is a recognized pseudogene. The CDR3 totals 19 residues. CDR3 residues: CASRLAINMTDRNTGELFF. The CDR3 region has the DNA TGTGCAAGTCGCTTAGCCATTAATATGACTGACAGGAACACCGGGGAGCTGTTTTTT.

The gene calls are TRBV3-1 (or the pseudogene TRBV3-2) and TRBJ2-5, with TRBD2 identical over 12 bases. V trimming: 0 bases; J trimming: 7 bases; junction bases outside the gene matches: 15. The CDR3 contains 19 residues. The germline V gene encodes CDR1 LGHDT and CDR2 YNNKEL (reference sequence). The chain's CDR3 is CASSQDMTSGGPLGATQYF. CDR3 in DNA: TGTGCCAGCAGCCAAGATATGACTAGCGGGGGCCCTCTTGGGGCGACCCAGTACTTC.

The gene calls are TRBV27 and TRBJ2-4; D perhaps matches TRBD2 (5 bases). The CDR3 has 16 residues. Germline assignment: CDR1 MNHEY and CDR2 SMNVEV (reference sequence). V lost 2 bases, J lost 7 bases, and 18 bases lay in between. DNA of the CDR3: TGTGCCAGCAGTTTAAGTCCGGGAACCGGTGTGAACATTCAGTACTTC. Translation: CASSLSPGTGVNIQYF.

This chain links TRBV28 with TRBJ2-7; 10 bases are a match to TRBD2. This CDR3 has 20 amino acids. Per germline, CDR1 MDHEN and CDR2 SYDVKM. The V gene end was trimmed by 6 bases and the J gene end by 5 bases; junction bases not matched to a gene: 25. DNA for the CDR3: TGTGCCAGCAGCACCACCAGGGGGTTGGTACTAGCGGGATCTGTCGACGAGCAGTACTTC. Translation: CASSTTRGLVLAGSVDEQYF.

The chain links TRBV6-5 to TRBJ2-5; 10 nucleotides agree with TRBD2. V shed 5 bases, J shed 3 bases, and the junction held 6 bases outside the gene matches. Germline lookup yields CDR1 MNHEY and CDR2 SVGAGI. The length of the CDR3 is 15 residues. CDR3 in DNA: TGTGCCAGCAGTAGCGGGGGGGCCGGTAAAGAGACCCAGTACTTC. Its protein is CASSSGGAGKETQYF.

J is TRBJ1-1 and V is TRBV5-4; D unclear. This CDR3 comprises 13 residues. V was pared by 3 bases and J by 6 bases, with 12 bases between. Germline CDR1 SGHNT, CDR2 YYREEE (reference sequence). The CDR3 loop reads CASSWVEGAEAFF. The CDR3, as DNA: TGTGCCAGCAGCTGGGTTGAGGGAGCTGAAGCTTTCTTT.

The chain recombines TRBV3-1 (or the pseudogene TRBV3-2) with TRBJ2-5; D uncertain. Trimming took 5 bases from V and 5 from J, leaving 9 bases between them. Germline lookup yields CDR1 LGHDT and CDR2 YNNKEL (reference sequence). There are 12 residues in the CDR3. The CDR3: CASSSPAETQYF. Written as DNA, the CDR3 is TGTGCCAGCAGCTCCCCCGCGGAGACCCAGTACTTC.

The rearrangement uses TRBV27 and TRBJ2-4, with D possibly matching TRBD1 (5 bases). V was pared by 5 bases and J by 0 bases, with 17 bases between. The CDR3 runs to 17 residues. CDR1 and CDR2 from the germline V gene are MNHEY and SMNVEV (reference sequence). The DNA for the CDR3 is TGTGCCAGCAGTCCCCGGACACAAACGCTAGCCAAAAACATTCAGTACTTC. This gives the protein CASSPRTQTLAKNIQYF.

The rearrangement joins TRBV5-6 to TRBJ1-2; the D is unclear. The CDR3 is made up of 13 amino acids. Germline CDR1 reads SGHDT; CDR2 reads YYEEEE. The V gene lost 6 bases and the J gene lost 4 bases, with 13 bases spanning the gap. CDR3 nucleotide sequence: TGTGCCAGCATGTTTCCGGGATCCTATGGCTACACCTTC. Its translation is CASMFPGSYGYTF.

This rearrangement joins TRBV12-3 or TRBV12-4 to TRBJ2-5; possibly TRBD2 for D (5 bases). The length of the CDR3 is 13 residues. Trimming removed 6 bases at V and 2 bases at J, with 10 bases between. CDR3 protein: CASSPSGQETQYF. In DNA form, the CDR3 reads TGTGCCAGCAGCCCGAGCGGACAAGAGACCCAGTACTTC.

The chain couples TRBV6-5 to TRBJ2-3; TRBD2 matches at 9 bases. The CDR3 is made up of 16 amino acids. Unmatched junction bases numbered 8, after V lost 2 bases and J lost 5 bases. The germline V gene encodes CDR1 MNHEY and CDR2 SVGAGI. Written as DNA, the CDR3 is TGTGCCAGCAGTTACGGGCCGGCGGGAGGGATAGATACGCAGTATTTT. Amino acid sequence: CASSYGPAGGIDTQYF.

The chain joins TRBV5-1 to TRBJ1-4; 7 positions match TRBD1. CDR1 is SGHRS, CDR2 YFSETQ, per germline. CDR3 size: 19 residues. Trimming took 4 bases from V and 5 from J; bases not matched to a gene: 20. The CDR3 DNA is TGCGCCAGCAGCCTTCGGACAGGCACCTTCCCGGCGGTCAATGAAAAACTGTTTTTT. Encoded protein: CASSLRTGTFPAVNEKLFF.

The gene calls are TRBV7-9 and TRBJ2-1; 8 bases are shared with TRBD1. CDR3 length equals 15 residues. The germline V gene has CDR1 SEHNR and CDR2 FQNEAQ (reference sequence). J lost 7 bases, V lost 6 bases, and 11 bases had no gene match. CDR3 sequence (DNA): TGTGCCAGCAGTATGGGGACAGGAGGTGGGAATGAGCAGTTCTTC. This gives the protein CASSMGTGGGNEQFF.

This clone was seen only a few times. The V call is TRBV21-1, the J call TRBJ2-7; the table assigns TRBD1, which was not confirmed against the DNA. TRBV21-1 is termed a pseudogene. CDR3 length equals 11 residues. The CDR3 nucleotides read TGTGCCAGCAGCGAGGACAGCCATCTTCGGTTC. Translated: CASSEDSHLRF.

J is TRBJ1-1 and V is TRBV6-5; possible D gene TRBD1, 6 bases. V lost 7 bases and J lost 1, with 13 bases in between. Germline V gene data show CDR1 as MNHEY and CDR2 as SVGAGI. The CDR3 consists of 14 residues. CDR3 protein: CASTAPGQNTEAFF. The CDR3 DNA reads TGTGCCAGCACCGCCCCGGGACAGAACACTGAAGCTTTCTTT.